Presented here are 24 T cell receptor beta chains from one specimen sequenced in a study of OX40 agonist ivuxolimab in advanced cancers. The table came from immunoSEQ multiplex PCR; TCRdb's copy has only in-frame clones and leaves some out. This table has around 64,000 clones, more than 80% appearing once. The material sequenced was CD4+ or CD8+ T cells sorted from blood, taken in a trial of the OX40 agonist ivuxolimab. The receptors derive from an adult with an advanced solid tumor such as melanoma, head and neck, liver or kidney cancer.

The chain recombines TRBV9 with TRBJ2-5; D may be TRBD2 (6 bases). V shed 1 base and J shed 4 bases, with 11 bases lying between them. CDR1 and CDR2 (germline): SGDLS, YYNGEE. The CDR3 covers 14 residues. In DNA form, the CDR3 reads TGTGCCAGCAGCGTAAGAACTAGCCGAGAGACCCAGTACTTC. Its translation is CASSVRTSRETQYF.

This sequence joins TRBV29-1 and TRBJ2-2, with D tentatively TRBD2 (6 bases). The germline V and J ends were trimmed by 1 base and 5 bases, with 14 bases remaining between them. Germline V lookup: CDR1 SQVTM, CDR2 ANQGSEA. This CDR3 comprises 15 residues. The DNA for the CDR3 is TGCAGCGTTGAAGTCGGTAGCGGATTAACCGGGGAGCTGTTTTTT. This sequence encodes CSVEVGSGLTGELFF.

The J gene is TRBJ2-1, the V gene TRBV5-1, with 7 bases that match TRBD2. The CDR3 length is 19 residues. Germline CDR1 and CDR2: SGHRS and YFSETQ. V gave up 4 bases and J gave up 0 bases; unmatched junction bases: 16. CDR3 amino acids: CASSPTLVTSANSYNEQFF. CDR3 nucleotide sequence: TGCGCCAGCAGCCCGACATTAGTAACTAGCGCGAACTCCTACAATGAGCAGTTCTTC.

This sequence joins TRBV29-1 and TRBJ1-1; 9 bases align to TRBD1. In germline, CDR1 is SQVTM, CDR2 ANQGSEA. V lost 6 bases and J lost 6; bases outside the gene matches: 11. CDR3 length: 14 amino acids. The CDR3 spells CSVTLGQGKAEAFF. In DNA, the CDR3 is TGCAGCGTCACGCTAGGACAGGGGAAGGCTGAAGCTTTCTTT.

This sequence joins TRBV7-9 and TRBJ1-1; D gene unclear. The ends were cut back, 1 base at V and 7 bases at J, with 10 bases in the middle. The germline V gene encodes CDR1 SEHNR and CDR2 FQNEAQ (reference sequence). The CDR3 length is 13 residues. The DNA for the CDR3 is TGTGCCAGCAGCTTAGGGACGGGAGGTGAAGCTTTCTTT. Translation gives CASSLGTGGEAFF.

J is TRBJ2-1 and V is TRBV5-1; 13 bases map to TRBD2. Germline V gene lookup returns CDR1 SGHRS and CDR2 YFSETQ. The CDR3 consists of 17 residues. The trim removed 0 bases at V and 5 bases at J, leaving 5 bases unmatched. The CDR3 nucleotides read TGCGCCAGCAGCTTGGAACTAGCGGGAGGGCACCACAATGAGCAGTTCTTC. Protein: CASSLELAGGHHNEQFF.

The genes are TRBV9 and TRBJ2-7; 8 bases match TRBD2. Germline V CDR1 and CDR2: SGDLS, YYNGEE. Trimming removed 0 bases from V and 6 bases from J; junction bases left unmatched: 5. The length of the CDR3 is 14 residues. The CDR3 loop is CASSVVSGGVEQYF. CDR3 in DNA: TGTGCCAGCAGCGTAGTAAGCGGGGGAGTCGAGCAGTACTTC. Variable domain in full (rest from reference TRBV9 and TRBJ2-7): DSGVTQTPKHLITATGQRVTLRCSPRSGDLSVYWYQQSLDQGLQFLIQYYNGEERAKGNILERFSAQQFPDLHSELNLSSLELGDSALYFCASSVVSGGVEQYFGPGTRLTVT.

The chain has TRBV29-1 and TRBJ2-2; D unresolved. The CDR3 is 14 residues long. V shed 8 bases and J shed 6 bases, with 19 bases lying between them. Germline loops: CDR1 SQVTM, CDR2 ANQGSEA. For the CDR3, the DNA is TGCAGCTCATTGGGAAACGACGGCGCCGGGGAGCTGTTTTTT. Amino acids: CSSLGNDGAGELFF.

Remarks on this clone: At one end, the junction sequence differs from germline, possibly due to a read error. This chain joins TRBV7-2 and TRBJ2-1; D not certain. Germline V CDR1 and CDR2: SGHTA, FQGNSA. The CDR3 runs to 14 residues. The CDR3, as DNA: TGTGCCAGCAGTTTAGAGCGCACCCGGAATGAGCAGTTCTTC. Translation gives CASSLERTRNEQFF.

The chain is built from TRBV11-3 and TRBJ1-1; no clear D gene. The CDR3 is made up of 13 amino acids. Trimming pared 3 bases from V and 2 bases from J, leaving 7 bases between. Per germline, CDR1 SGHNT and CDR2 YENEEA. CDR3 in amino acids: CASSFATNTEAFF. For the CDR3, the DNA is TGTGCCAGCAGCTTTGCAACTAACACTGAAGCTTTCTTT.

The genes are TRBV7-6 and TRBJ1-6, with TRBD1 matching 7 bases. In germline, CDR1 is SGHVS, CDR2 FNYEAQ. There are 16 residues in the CDR3. With V trimmed by 1 base and J by 9 bases, 9 bases remained unmatched. CDR3 nucleotides: TGTGCCAGCAGCTTAGGACAGGGAAATAACGGTTCACCCCTCCACTTT. Encoded protein: CASSLGQGNNGSPLHF.

The chain recombines TRBV25-1 with TRBJ2-7; tentative D call: TRBD1 (6 bases). The CDR3 has 14 residues. Germline-derived CDR1 and CDR2 are MGHDK and SYGVNS. V shed 3 bases and J shed 2 bases, with 11 bases lying between them. The CDR3 nucleotides read TGTGCCAGCAGTGAGGGGGCAGGGGCCTACGAGCAGTACTTC. Its translation: CASSEGAGAYEQYF.

The chain has TRBV11-2 and TRBJ2-7, with D possibly being TRBD1 (6 bases). This CDR3 comprises 15 residues. With 6 bases removed from V and 3 bases from J, the gap between germline ends came to 18 bases. Germline V CDR1 and CDR2: SGHAT, FQNNGV. CDR3 nucleotides: TGTGCCAGCAGATCCCTGCGTCAGGGGAACTACGAGCAGTACTTC. Its protein product is CASRSLRQGNYEQYF.

This clone has a handful of counts. The rearrangement uses TRBV15 and TRBJ2-5, with 11 nucleotides matching TRBD2. CDR3 length: 17 residues. With 1 base clipped from V and 2 bases from J, the junction kept 6 bases outside the gene matches. Germline V lookup: CDR1 LNHNV, CDR2 YYDKDF (reference sequence). This CDR3 is CATSRGGLAGPQETQYF. The CDR3 coding sequence is TGTGCCACCAGCAGAGGAGGACTAGCGGGCCCACAAGAGACCCAGTACTTC.

The genes are TRBV6-4 and TRBJ2-1, with 9 bases fitting TRBD2. V trimming: 0 bases; J trimming: 9 bases; junction bases outside the gene matches: 9. Per germline, CDR1 MRHNA and CDR2 SNTAGT. This CDR3 has 16 amino acids. The CDR3 region has the DNA TGTGCCAGCAGTGACTCCCCCCTCGCGGGGGGGTCTGAGCAGTTCTTC. It is translated as CASSDSPLAGGSEQFF.

Only one count was recorded for this clone. The chain couples TRBV18 to TRBJ1-2, with TRBD1 matching over 7 bases. The length of the CDR3 is 15 residues. V lost 3 bases to trimming and J lost 3 bases; unmatched junction nucleotides: 7. Germline CDR1 is KGHSH and CDR2 is LQKENI. This CDR3 is CASSPSGTAHYGYTF. The CDR3 DNA reads TGTGCCAGCTCACCCTCCGGGACAGCTCACTATGGCTACACCTTC.

The rearrangement uses TRBV27 and TRBJ2-1; a possible D gene is TRBD1 (6 bases). V was clipped by 6 bases and J by 6 bases, with 30 bases between them. The CDR3 is 19 amino acids. The germline V gene has CDR1 MNHEY and CDR2 SMNVEV (reference sequence). CDR3 protein: CASSYTTSNRVREGNEQFF. For the CDR3, the DNA is TGTGCCAGCAGCTACACTACCTCCAACAGGGTCCGGGAAGGCAATGAGCAGTTCTTC.

The chain couples TRBV6-5 to TRBJ1-2; D is uncertain. Germline V gene data show CDR1 as MNHEY and CDR2 as SVGAGI. Trimming shortened V by 2 bases and J by 7 bases, and 8 bases separated the two germline ends. The CDR3 has 12 amino acids. CDR3 loop: CASSYEGRGYTF. CDR3 nucleotides: TGTGCCAGCAGTTACGAGGGTCGTGGCTACACCTTC.

The chain is built from TRBV15 and TRBJ2-5; TRBD1 or TRBD2 may be the D gene (6 bases each). Germline V gives CDR1 LNHNV, CDR2 YYDKDF (reference sequence). Trimming shortened V by 3 bases and J by 1 base, and 15 bases separated the two germline ends. The CDR3 is 16 residues long. CDR3 amino acids: CATSRGGSGGQETQYF. The CDR3 nucleotides are TGTGCCACCAGCAGGGGGGGCAGCGGCGGCCAAGAGACCCAGTACTTC.

In this sample, this clone turned up once. The chain is built from TRBV15 and TRBJ2-7, with D maybe TRBD2 (6 bases). The V end was cut by 0 bases, the J end by 7 bases, with 16 bases between. CDR3 length: 15 residues. Germline CDR1 is LNHNV and CDR2 is YYDKDF (reference sequence). In nucleotides, the CDR3 is TGTGCCACCAGCAGAGATAACACAGGAGGGGAAGAGCAGTACTTC. Translation gives CATSRDNTGGEEQYF.

The rearrangement uses TRBV7-3 and TRBJ2-2; TRBD1 is a possible D gene (6 bases). With 5 bases removed from V and 1 base from J, the gap between germline ends came to 8 bases. There are 14 residues in the CDR3. From germline, CDR1 is SGHTA and CDR2 FQGTGA. CDR3 sequence (DNA): TGTGCCAGCAGCCAGGGACAGAACACCGGGGAGCTGTTTTTT. Its protein is CASSQGQNTGELFF.

The chain joins TRBV7-9 to TRBJ1-2; possible D gene TRBD1, 5 bases. The length of the CDR3 is 14 residues. Germline loops: CDR1 SEHNR, CDR2 FQNEAQ (reference sequence). Trimming took 1 base from V and 2 from J, leaving 8 bases between them. The CDR3 nucleotides read TGTGCCAGCAGCTTAGGAGGGGCCAACTATGGCTACACCTTC. Its translation: CASSLGGANYGYTF.

The chain has TRBV18 and TRBJ2-3; D remains unclear. CDR1 and CDR2 from the germline V gene are KGHSH and LQKENI. The germline V and J ends were trimmed by 3 bases and 0 bases, with 10 bases remaining between them. The CDR3 is 15 amino acids. The CDR3 loop is CASSPDGGSTDTQYF. Here the CDR3 DNA reads TGTGCCAGCTCACCGGATGGCGGAAGCACAGATACGCAGTATTTT.

This clone was found a few times. One end of the junction does not line up with germline, which may come from a read error. The chain links TRBV2 to TRBJ2-4, with 12 bases lining up with TRBD2. Germline CDR1 and CDR2: SNHLY and FYNNEI. CDR3 length equals 16 residues. CDR3: CASSGASGRAKNIQYF. The CDR3, as DNA: TGTGCCAGCAGTGGGGCTAGCGGGAGGGCCAAGAACATTCAGTACTTC. The entire variable domain, with the rest obtained from reference TRBV2 and TRBJ2-4, is as follows: EPEVTQTPSHQVTQMGQEVILRCVPISNHLYFYWYRQILGQKVEFLVSFYNNEISEKSEIFDDQFSVERPDGSNFTLKIRSTKLEDSAMYFCASSGASGRAKNIQYFGAGTRLSVL.